This TCR beta chain was captured by sequencing in a study of T cell clonotyping in hematopoietic cell transplantation. The data were produced by immunoSEQ multiplex PCR, yet TCRdb's version contains in-frame clones alone and is incomplete. The table shows roughly 30,000 clones, with over 65% occurring only once. V was pared by 5 bases and J by 7 bases, with 13 bases between. Germline-derived CDR1 and CDR2 are SGDLS and YYNGEE. This CDR3 has 13 amino acids. Sample time point: recipient sample about 28 days before transplant, after cytoreduction. This receptor was obtained from a woman in her 30s with chronic myeloid leukemia. Some clones in this sample may be carry-over from other donors' samples. The specimen was peripheral blood mononuclear cells, collected before stem cell transplant. The chain uses TRBV9 and TRBJ2-1; no clear D. The CDR3 region is CASSPYDWNEQFF. Written as DNA, the CDR3 is TGTGCCAGCAGTCCATATGACTGGAATGAGCAGTTCTTC.